This entry lists 30 T cell receptor beta chains sequenced from one sample in a study of T cells after yellow fever vaccination. MiXCR, applied by TCRdb to the 5' RACE reads, yields one record per CDR3 protein. The sample holds a few hundred thousand distinct CDR3 sequences, around 3.6% seen once. This sample comprised PBMCs, obtained on the day of the yellow fever booster vaccination. These receptors were taken from a man aged 18-30 years who received the YFV17D yellow fever vaccine.

This clonotype was found a few times. The gene calls are TRBV20-1 and TRBJ2-2, with D unresolved. Germline V gene data show CDR1 as DFQATT and CDR2 as SNEGSKA (reference sequence). Trimming stripped 6 bases from V and 9 bases from J, with 17 bases between. This CDR3 comprises 13 residues. In DNA, the CDR3 is TGCAGTGCCCCATCGCCAACTGCCCGGGAGCTGTTTTTT. It encodes CSAPSPTARELFF.

This clonotype was counted only a few times. The chain combines TRBV20-1 with TRBJ2-1; possible D gene TRBD2, 6 bases. The CDR3 consists of 12 residues. From germline, CDR1 is DFQATT and CDR2 SNEGSKA (reference sequence). V shed 3 bases and J shed 11 bases, with 14 bases lying between them. CDR3 sequence reads: CSARSGLRQQFF. The CDR3 DNA is TGCAGTGCTAGGTCGGGACTCAGGCAGCAGTTCTTC.

Concerning this clonotype itself: A much larger clone is a single base away; this may be a read error. The chain has TRBV5-5 and TRBJ2-5, with D perhaps assigned TRBD1 or TRBD2 (5 bases each). The CDR3 is 14 residues long. Germline CDR1 is SGHKS and CDR2 is YYEKEE (reference sequence). The CDR3 protein is CASCLDGTRETQYF. The CDR3 DNA follows: TGTGCCAGCTGCTTGGACGGGACGCGGGAGACCCAGTACTTC.

This clonotype was counted between two and nine times. One end of the junction does not line up with germline, which may come from a read error. The J gene is TRBJ2-5, the V gene TRBV20-1; 9 bases align to TRBD2. CDR3 length: 14 residues. The V gene's germline CDR1 is DFQATT and CDR2 SNEGSKA (reference sequence). CDR3 in DNA: TGCAGTGCTAGCCCAGCGGGGGGAGGGGAGACCGAGTACTTC. Translated, it gives CSASPAGGGETEYF.

V is TRBV20-1 and J is TRBJ1-1; the D gene is possibly TRBD1 (5 bases). Germline CDR1 and CDR2: DFQATT and SNEGSKA (reference sequence). There are 13 residues in the CDR3. V was trimmed by 6 bases and J by 0 bases, leaving 11 bases between them. The CDR3 loop is CSAPRGMNTEAFF. The CDR3 DNA reads as TGCAGTGCCCCAAGGGGTATGAACACTGAAGCTTTCTTT.

The sample holds a few counts of this clonotype. V is TRBV7-3 and J is TRBJ2-1; 10 nucleotides match TRBD2. Germline V gene sequence: CDR1 SGHTA, CDR2 FQGTGA. The CDR3 runs to 14 residues. V gave up 6 bases and J gave up 6 bases; unmatched junction bases: 5. CDR3 coding DNA: TGTGCCAGCAGTCCCACTAGCGGGGCCAATGAGCAGTTCTTC. Its translation is CASSPTSGANEQFF.

This clonotype was recorded many times. This chain joins TRBV27 and TRBJ2-3; 8 positions agree with TRBD2. Germline assignment: CDR1 MNHEY and CDR2 SMNVEV (reference sequence). The CDR3 has 16 residues. Trimming took 5 bases from V and 4 from J; bases not matched to a gene: 11. The CDR3 DNA is TGTGCCAGCAGTGATACCGGGAGGGAGGGCCCAGATACGCAGTATTTT. Protein sequence: CASSDTGREGPDTQYF.

This clonotype was seen many times. The chain couples TRBV5-1 to TRBJ2-2, with a tentative D call TRBD2 (6 bases). The germline V and J ends were trimmed by 1 base and 1 base, with 11 bases remaining between them. The CDR3 extends over 16 amino acids. The germline V gene encodes CDR1 SGHRS and CDR2 YFSETQ. This CDR3 reads CASSLRVAENTGELFF. Written as DNA, the CDR3 is TGCGCCAGCAGCTTGCGGGTAGCGGAGAACACCGGGGAGCTGTTTTTT.

This clonotype appeared a few times. The CDR3 region is CASSWAGGTGELFF. Written as DNA, the CDR3 is TGTGCCAGCAGCTGGGCAGGGGGGACCGGGGAGCTGTTTTTT. The gene calls are TRBV11-3 and TRBJ2-2; D might be TRBD1 (7 bases). Germline values: CDR1 SGHNT, CDR2 YENEEA. V shed 4 bases and J shed 5 bases, with 11 bases lying between them. This CDR3 is 14 amino acids long.

The sample holds many counts of this clonotype. The chain links TRBV7-9 to TRBJ2-1; maybe TRBD1 (6 bases). The CDR3 totals 12 residues. Trimming stripped 7 bases from V and 6 bases from J, with 10 bases between. The germline gives CDR1 SEHNR, CDR2 FQNEAQ (reference sequence). CDR3 coding DNA: TGTGCCAGCACACAGGGTTTCAATGAGCAGTTCTTC. It translates to CASTQGFNEQFF.

This clonotype was picked up many times. The chain employs TRBV12-3 or TRBV12-4 and TRBJ1-1, with D possibly TRBD1 on 6 matching bases. This CDR3 is built from 17 residues. V dropped 2 bases and J dropped 4 bases, with 20 bases sitting between them. CDR3 DNA: TGTGCCAGCAGTTTACCGGGCAGGGGTCTGCGTGGCACTGAAGCTTTCTTT. Protein: CASSLPGRGLRGTEAFF.

There are many counts of this clonotype. The V call is TRBV7-2, the J call TRBJ2-3; perhaps TRBD1 as D (6 bases). CDR1 and CDR2 (germline): SGHTA, FQGNSA. The CDR3 runs 14 residues. The V end was cut by 8 bases, the J end by 2 bases, with 14 bases between. The CDR3 is CASGGVLFTDTQYF. The CDR3 DNA sequence: TGTGCCAGCGGGGGCGTCCTCTTCACAGATACGCAGTATTTT.

The table lists this clonotype with many counts. The chain recombines TRBV27 with TRBJ2-4; 11 bases agree with TRBD2. The CDR3 runs 15 residues. With 6 bases clipped from V and 6 bases from J, the junction kept 7 bases outside the gene matches. Germline CDR1 reads MNHEY; CDR2 reads SMNVEV (reference sequence). CDR3 in amino acids: CASRISGGARNIQYF. The DNA for the CDR3 is TGTGCCAGCAGAATTAGCGGGGGGGCGAGAAACATTCAGTACTTC.

This clonotype has ten or more counts. The chain employs TRBV6-2 or TRBV6-3 and TRBJ1-2, with no clear D. V lost 6 bases and J 7 bases, leaving 18 bases between the germline ends. This CDR3 is built from 14 residues. Germline lookup yields CDR1 MNHEY and CDR2 SVGEGT. The CDR3, as DNA: TGTGCCAGCAGATACGACATGGGTTTCTCTGGCTACACCTTC. Its translation: CASRYDMGFSGYTF.

The CDR3 is CASSRGLADHNEQFF. The CDR3 coding sequence is TGTGCCAGCAGTAGGGGACTAGCGGATCACAATGAGCAGTTCTTC. This sequence joins TRBV6-5 and TRBJ2-1; 11 nucleotides line up with TRBD2. The V segment lost 5 bases and the J segment 5 bases; nucleotides outside the gene matches: 5. Germline loops: CDR1 MNHEY, CDR2 SVGAGI. CDR3 size: 15 residues.

This clonotype was recorded at least ten times. The gene calls are TRBV12-5 and TRBJ1-1; D is uncertain. V was clipped by 3 bases and J by 2 bases, with 13 bases between them. The germline V gene encodes CDR1 LGHNT and CDR2 FRNRAP. This CDR3 is built from 15 residues. The CDR3 region has the DNA TGTGCTAGTGGTTTTGGGGAGGGCGGAAACACTGAAGCTTTCTTT. It specifies CASGFGEGGNTEAFF.

This clonotype was seen at least ten times. This chain joins TRBV5-1 and TRBJ1-1; D possibly corresponds to TRBD1 (5 bases). The V gene's germline CDR1 is SGHRS and CDR2 YFSETQ. The CDR3 totals 15 residues. V lost 3 bases, J lost 1 base, and 13 bases lay in between. The CDR3: CASSSTTGGNTEAFF. As DNA, the CDR3 is TGCGCCAGCAGCTCGACGACCGGGGGGAACACTGAAGCTTTCTTT.

About this clonotype itself: Just one base apart from a much larger clone, this may be a read error. The rearrangement joins TRBV7-2 to TRBJ2-1, with a possible D match to TRBD2 (6 bases). The V gene's germline CDR1 is SGHTA and CDR2 FQGNSA. The V end was cut by 8 bases, the J end by 8 bases, with 19 bases between. There are 14 residues in the CDR3. CDR3 amino acids: CASGSPGGYYEQFF. The CDR3 DNA follows: TGTGCCAGCGGGAGCCCCGGGGGATACTATGAGCAGTTCTTC.

At least ten counts were recorded for this clonotype. This sequence joins TRBV10-3 and TRBJ2-5; the D gene is possibly TRBD1 (5 bases). In germline, CDR1 is ENHRY, CDR2 SYGVKD. CDR3 length equals 16 residues. V was clipped by 0 bases and J by 4 bases, with 15 bases between them. The CDR3 sequence is CAISESNPGSGETQYF. DNA of the CDR3: TGTGCCATCAGTGAGTCGAACCCAGGGTCAGGAGAGACCCAGTACTTC.

Ten or more counts support this clonotype. The chain carries TRBV6-5 and TRBJ2-7, with D tentatively TRBD1 (5 bases). The V gene lost 6 bases and the J gene lost 1 base, with 13 bases spanning the gap. Germline V gives CDR1 MNHEY, CDR2 SVGAGI. The CDR3 is 14 amino acids. CDR3 region: CASSSHRISYEQYF. In nucleotides, the CDR3 is TGTGCCAGCAGCTCCCACAGGATTTCCTACGAGCAGTACTTC.

In this sample, this clonotype turned up many times. The chain couples TRBV23-1 to TRBJ1-5; D uncertain. TRBV23-1 is placed among ORFs of uncertain function. The V end was cut by 2 bases, the J end by 4 bases, with 12 bases between. The CDR3 spans 15 residues. CDR3 sequence reads: CASSQRLRENQPQHF. The CDR3 DNA follows: TGCGCCAGCAGTCAAAGGCTGAGAGAGAATCAGCCCCAGCATTTT.

This clonotype was seen a handful of times. The J gene is TRBJ2-5, the V gene TRBV23-1; D is ambiguous. TRBV23-1 is an open reading frame whose function is uncertain. CDR3 size: 15 residues. Deletions cut 3 bases from V and 4 bases from J, with 15 bases between. In nucleotides, the CDR3 is TGCGCCAGCAGTCAGAGATCCAGGCAAGGAGAGACCCAGTACTTC. Encoded protein: CASSQRSRQGETQYF.

This clonotype appeared a few times. The genes are TRBV6-2 or TRBV6-3 and TRBJ1-2; 9 nucleotides agree with TRBD1. The CDR3 is made up of 15 amino acids. Per the germline V gene, CDR1 is MNHEY and CDR2 is SVGEGT. J lost 9 bases, V lost 6 bases, and 14 bases had no gene match. CDR3 protein: CASRPGQGSAGRYTF. In DNA form, the CDR3 reads TGTGCCAGCAGACCCGGACAGGGGTCGGCCGGTCGCTACACCTTC.

This clonotype has ten or more counts. The V gene is TRBV18, the J gene TRBJ1-2; D ambiguous. Germline V gene lookup returns CDR1 KGHSH and CDR2 LQKENI. The CDR3 loop spans 13 amino acids. V shed 7 bases and J shed 8 bases, with 17 bases lying between them. CDR3 in DNA: TGTGCCAGCTTTTCGGGGTACGCAATCGGCTACACCTTC. It yields the protein CASFSGYAIGYTF.

This chain links TRBV2 with TRBJ2-5, with 14 bases matching TRBD2. The CDR3 is 16 amino acids. Germline V gene data show CDR1 as SNHLY and CDR2 as FYNNEI. Trimming cost V 6 bases and J 4 bases; bases outside gene matches: 7. CDR3 protein: CASREPGLAGVETQYF. The CDR3, as DNA: TGTGCCAGCAGAGAACCGGGACTAGCGGGGGTAGAGACCCAGTACTTC.

This clonotype showed up just a few times. The genes are TRBV12-3 or TRBV12-4 and TRBJ2-3; 14 nucleotides align to TRBD2. This CDR3 is built from 18 residues. With 4 bases clipped from V and 6 bases from J, the junction kept 12 bases outside the gene matches. DNA of the CDR3: TGTGCCAGCAGTTCCTCGACTAGCGGGGGGGGTATCGATGATACGCAGTATTTT. It specifies CASSSSTSGGGIDDTQYF.

This clonotype was seen repeatedly, ten times or more. The chain joins TRBV24-1 to TRBJ2-2; perhaps TRBD1 as D (6 bases). Per germline, CDR1 KGHDR and CDR2 SFDVKD. The V and J ends lost 4 bases and 5 bases respectively, with 10 bases between them. The CDR3 sequence is 14 residues long. The chain's CDR3 is CATSETGSTGELFF. In DNA, the CDR3 is TGTGCCACCAGTGAAACAGGGAGTACCGGGGAGCTGTTTTTT.

The V and J genes are TRBV7-2 and TRBJ2-1; 13 nucleotides align to TRBD2. Trimming took 1 base from V and 6 from J; bases not matched to a gene: 6. The germline V gene has CDR1 SGHTA and CDR2 FQGNSA. This CDR3 is built from 17 residues. The CDR3 protein is CASSLETLAGGSNEQFF. The CDR3, as DNA: TGTGCCAGCAGCTTAGAGACACTAGCGGGGGGGAGCAATGAGCAGTTCTTC.

The chain has TRBV5-1 and TRBJ2-1; D gene unclear. Germline CDR1 is SGHRS and CDR2 is YFSETQ. V was pared by 5 bases and J by 0 bases, with 15 bases between. The CDR3 spans 16 residues. The CDR3 protein is CASSAKLGASYNEQFF. Written as DNA, the CDR3 is TGCGCCAGCAGTGCAAAATTAGGAGCCTCCTACAATGAGCAGTTCTTC.

This clonotype was seen at least ten times. V is TRBV20-1 and J is TRBJ1-2, with no clear D. The V and J ends lost 1 base and 5 bases respectively, with 20 bases between them. CDR3 size: 16 residues. Germline CDR1 is DFQATT and CDR2 is SNEGSKA (reference sequence). DNA of the CDR3: TGCAGTGCTAGAGGAAGTAGTGTGGCCACGGGGTATGGCTACACCTTC. It encodes CSARGSSVATGYGYTF.